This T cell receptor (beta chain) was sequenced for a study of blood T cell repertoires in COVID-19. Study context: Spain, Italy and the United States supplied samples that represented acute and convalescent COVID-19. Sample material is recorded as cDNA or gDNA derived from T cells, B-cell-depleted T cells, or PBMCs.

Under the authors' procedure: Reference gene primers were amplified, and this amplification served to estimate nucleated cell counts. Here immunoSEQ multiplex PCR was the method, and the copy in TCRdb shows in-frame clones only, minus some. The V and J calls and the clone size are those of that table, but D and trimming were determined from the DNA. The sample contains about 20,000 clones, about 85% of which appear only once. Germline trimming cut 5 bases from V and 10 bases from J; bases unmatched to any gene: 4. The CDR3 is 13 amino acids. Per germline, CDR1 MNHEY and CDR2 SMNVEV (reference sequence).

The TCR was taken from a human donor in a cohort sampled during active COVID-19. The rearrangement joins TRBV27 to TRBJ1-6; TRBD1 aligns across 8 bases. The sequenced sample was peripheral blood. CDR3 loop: CASSTGGRSPLHF. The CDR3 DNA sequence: TGTGCCAGCAGTACAGGGGGGCGGTCACCCCTCCACTTT.